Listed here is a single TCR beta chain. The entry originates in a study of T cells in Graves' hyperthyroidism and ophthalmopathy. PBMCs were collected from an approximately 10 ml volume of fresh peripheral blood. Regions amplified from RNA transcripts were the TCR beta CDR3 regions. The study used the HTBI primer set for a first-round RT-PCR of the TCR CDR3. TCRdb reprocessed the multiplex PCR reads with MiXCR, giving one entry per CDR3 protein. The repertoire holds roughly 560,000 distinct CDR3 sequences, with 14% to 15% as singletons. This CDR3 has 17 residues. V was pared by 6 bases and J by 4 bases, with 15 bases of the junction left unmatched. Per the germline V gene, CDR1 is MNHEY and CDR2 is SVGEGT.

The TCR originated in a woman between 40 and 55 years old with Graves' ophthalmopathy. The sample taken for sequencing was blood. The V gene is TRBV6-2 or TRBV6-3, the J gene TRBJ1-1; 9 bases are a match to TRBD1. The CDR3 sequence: CASRPDPGTGIVTEAFF. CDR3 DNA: TGTGCCAGCAGACCAGACCCCGGGACAGGGATTGTCACTGAAGCTTTCTTT.